Described below is a single T cell receptor beta chain sequence and its context. What it binds is unknown. The data were obtained in a study of T cells after yellow fever vaccination. Study details: Fractions of low cell number were prepared using SMART-Seq v4 Ultra Low Input. Study results and limitations: A weaker but faster secondary response was observed, peaking on day 5 versus 15. Most clones from primary vaccination were detected again post-booster (roughly 95% CD4, roughly 91% CD8).

Universal primer sites and UMIs were introduced during 5'RACE template-switching synthesis of TCR cDNA. TCRdb reprocessed the 5' RACE reads with MiXCR, giving one entry per CDR3 protein. The sample yields about 330,000 distinct CDR3 sequences, roughly 4.3% seen once. The CDR3 is 14 residues long. With 4 bases removed from V and 0 bases from J, the gap between germline ends came to 7 bases. Germline V gives CDR1 SNHLY, CDR2 FYNNEI. The V call is TRBV2, the J call TRBJ2-1; D is unclear. The specimen was PBMCs, collected 5 days after the yellow fever booster vaccination. This clonotype originated in a man aged 18 to 30 who received the YFV17D yellow fever vaccine. The CDR3 region has the DNA TGTGCCAGCAGTGGACCTAGCTCCTACAATGAGCAGTTCTTC. It yields the protein CASSGPSSYNEQFF.